Each of the 9 T cell receptor beta chains below was sequenced from the same sample in a study of cytomegalovirus exposure and HLA in healthy donors. The PCR made use of 60 Vbeta and 13 Jbeta primers. Only in-frame clones appear in the TCRdb table, and some are missing; sequencing was by immunoSEQ multiplex PCR. The sample lists roughly 150,000 clones; about 80% were seen once. The specimen sequenced was PBMCs. The receptors derive from a middle-aged woman in good health and CMV-seronegative.

V gene TRBV20-1 combines with J gene TRBJ1-1, with 9 bases identical to TRBD1. CDR1 DFQATT and CDR2 SNEGSKA come from the germline V gene (reference sequence). V lost 8 bases and J lost 12; bases outside the gene matches: 10. This CDR3 comprises 11 residues. CDR3 in amino acids: CSPTEDRGTFF. The CDR3 coding sequence is TGCAGTCCCACGGAGGACAGGGGTACTTTCTTT.

The chain carries TRBV27 and TRBJ1-2, with D unresolved. CDR1 and CDR2 (germline): MNHEY, SMNVEV (reference sequence). This CDR3 has 19 residues. V shed 3 bases and J shed 2 bases, with 25 bases lying between them. CDR3 in amino acids: CASSFKSSEGHSYNYGYTF. The CDR3 nucleotides are TGTGCCAGCAGTTTTAAGAGCTCGGAGGGTCACTCCTACAACTATGGCTACACCTTC.

This clone was seen a single time. The chain employs TRBV2 and TRBJ2-2, with 8 bases aligning to TRBD1. CDR3 length: 16 residues. V trimming: 3 bases; J trimming: 7 bases; junction bases outside the gene matches: 10. CDR1 is SNHLY and CDR2 is FYNNEI in the germline V gene. The chain's CDR3 is CASSDVGAGGIGELFF. CDR3 DNA: TGTGCCAGCAGTGATGTTGGGGCAGGGGGCATCGGGGAGCTGTTTTTT.

V and J are TRBV29-1 and TRBJ1-4; no reliable D call. This CDR3 contains 14 residues. V was cut by 2 bases and J by 5 bases, with 12 bases left in between. Germline CDR1 and CDR2: SQVTM and ANQGSEA. CDR3 loop: CSVEKAPENEKLFF. The CDR3 region has the DNA TGCAGCGTTGAAAAAGCTCCCGAGAATGAAAAACTGTTTTTT.

This clone showed up just once. The V gene is TRBV5-1, the J gene TRBJ2-5; 10 nucleotides line up with TRBD2. V gave up 4 bases and J gave up 0 bases; unmatched junction bases: 3. The CDR3 is made up of 15 amino acids. CDR1 is SGHRS and CDR2 is YFSETQ in the germline V gene. The CDR3: CASSLSGGYQETQYF. The DNA of the CDR3 is TGCGCCAGCAGCCTTAGCGGGGGGTACCAAGAGACCCAGTACTTC.

The chain carries TRBV29-1 and TRBJ1-5; tentatively, D is TRBD1 (6 bases). Between the trimmed V and J ends, which lost 3 bases and 11 bases, there was a span of 14 bases. The CDR3 runs to 12 residues. Germline V gene data show CDR1 as SQVTM and CDR2 as ANQGSEA. The CDR3 DNA reads as TGCAGCGTTGAGATATCTGGGGGCACCCAGCATTTT. Encoded protein: CSVEISGGTQHF.

The chain carries TRBV10-1 and TRBJ1-3; tentative D call: TRBD1 (5 bases). Trimming pared 11 bases from V and 5 bases from J, leaving 19 bases between. CDR1 and CDR2 (germline): WNHNN, SYGVQD (reference sequence). The CDR3 is 14 residues long. The CDR3 DNA reads TGCGCCTACAGGAGGGTCTTTAGTAGAAACACCATATATTTT. Protein product: CAYRRVFSRNTIYF.

In its sample, this clone was seen a few times. The chain is built from TRBV18 and TRBJ2-7; a possible D gene is TRBD2 (6 bases). The CDR3 loop spans 15 amino acids. Germline CDR1 KGHSH, CDR2 LQKENI. V dropped 6 bases and J dropped 7 bases, with 22 bases sitting between them. CDR3 in DNA: TGTGCCAGCTCCTTTACCCGGGGAGCCGCGGGGGAGCAGTACTTC. This encodes CASSFTRGAAGEQYF. The entire variable domain, with the rest obtained from reference TRBV18 and TRBJ2-7, is as follows: NAGVMQNPRHLVRRRGQEARLRCSPMKGHSHVYWYRQLPEEGLKFMVYLQKENIIDESGMPKERFSAEFPKEGPSILRIQQVVRGDSAAYFCASSFTRGAAGEQYFGPGTRLTVT.

The gene calls are TRBV6-6 and TRBJ1-6; 10 positions agree with TRBD1. The germline V gene encodes CDR1 MNHNY and CDR2 SVGAGI (reference sequence). V lost 8 bases, J lost 9 bases, and 1 base stayed unmatched. CDR3 length: 12 residues. CDR3 amino acids: CASWTGGSPLHF. Written as DNA, the CDR3 is TGTGCCAGCTGGACAGGGGGTTCACCCCTCCACTTT.